This TCR beta chain is from a study of blood T cell repertoires in COVID-19. Study-level background: COVID-19 samples collected from the United States, Italy and Spain covered acute and convalescent phases. T cells, B-cell-depleted T cells, or PBMCs supplied cDNA or gDNA.

Participants reported their clinical history, and cohort assignment relied on those reports. Libraries were prepared by immunoSEQ multiplex PCR; TCRdb keeps only in-frame clonotypes and omits some of them. The table includes about 220,000 clones, approximately 92% detected once. V was pared by 2 bases and J by 5 bases, with 6 bases between. This CDR3 contains 13 residues. Germline CDR1 is LGHNA and CDR2 is YNFKEQ. The material sequenced was PBMCs or T cells enriched from blood (not recorded which). This sequence joins TRBV4-2 and TRBJ1-4; D is ambiguous. This clonotype was sampled from a woman aged 18-29 years in a cohort exposed to, infected with or recovered from COVID-19 (not recorded which). The CDR3 protein is CASSQPKNEKLFF. CDR3 nucleotide sequence: TGTGCCAGCAGCCAACCTAAGAATGAAAAACTGTTTTTT.